Listed below are T cell receptor beta chains from one sample, sequenced in a study of cytomegalovirus exposure and HLA in healthy donors. TCRdb's copy holds only in-frame clones and misses some; the assay was immunoSEQ multiplex PCR. The profile shows roughly 130,000 clones, roughly 84% of them singletons. The sequencing sample was made of PBMCs. These receptors were taken from a woman aged 18 to 35 in good health and CMV-seropositive. Both conserved end residues are part of each CDR3. Fields, in order: J gene, V gene, D gene, clone size, CDR3 protein, CDR3 DNA. The D gene is left open where the match is weak. Where a row states a size, it is once, few, many or the class of an expanded clone; other rows omit it.

J: TRBJ2-2; V: TRBV28; D: TRBD2; size: .; CDR3: CASSLNRKGRGGELFF; DNA: TGTGCCAGCAGTTTAAATCGGAAAGGGAGGGGCGGGGAGCTGTTTTTT
J: TRBJ2-7; V: TRBV28; D: TRBD1; size: .; CDR3: CASSLIGGDRVDYEQYF; DNA: TGTGCCAGCAGTTTAATTGGTGGGGACAGGGTTGACTACGAGCAGTACTTC
J: TRBJ2-5; V: TRBV4-2; D: .; size: .; CDR3: CASSPRDFQETQYF; DNA: TGTGCCAGCAGCCCTAGGGACTTCCAAGAGACCCAGTACTTC
J: TRBJ2-1; V: TRBV9; D: TRBD2; size: .; CDR3: CASSVRLAGSEQFF; DNA: TGTGCCAGCAGCGTACGTCTAGCGGGGTCTGAGCAGTTCTTC
J: TRBJ2-2; V: TRBV5-1; D: TRBD2; size: few; CDR3: CASRDYSSTGELFF; DNA: TGCGCCAGTCGGGACTACTCGAGCACCGGGGAGCTGTTTTTT
J: TRBJ2-3; V: TRBV5-1; D: TRBD2; size: few; CDR3: CASSLLTSGGVTDTQYF; DNA: TGCGCCAGCAGCTTGCTGACTAGCGGGGGGGTGACAGATACGCAGTATTTT
J: TRBJ2-2; V: TRBV4-1; D: TRBD1; size: .; CDR3: CASSDDRADTGELFF; DNA: TGCGCCAGCAGCGATGACAGGGCGGACACCGGGGAGCTGTTTTTT
J: TRBJ2-1; V: TRBV2; D: TRBD1; size: .; CDR3: CASSSSDRGNEQFF; DNA: TGTGCCAGCAGTTCCTCGGACAGGGGCAATGAGCAGTTCTTC
J: TRBJ2-7; V: TRBV11-2; D: .; size: .; CDR3: CASSAYTGGAYEQYF; DNA: TGTGCCAGCAGCGCCTATACAGGGGGGGCCTACGAGCAGTACTTC
J: TRBJ2-3; V: TRBV4-1; D: .; size: .; CDR3: CASSQDLGADTQYF; DNA: TGCGCCAGCAGCCAAGATCTAGGTGCGGATACGCAGTATTTT
J: TRBJ1-1; V: TRBV15; D: .; size: once; CDR3: CATSRPRTANTEAFF; DNA: TGTGCCACCAGCAGACCCCGGACAGCAAACACTGAAGCTTTCTTT
J: TRBJ1-1; V: TRBV28; D: .; size: few; CDR3: CASLDQGGDTEAFF; DNA: TGTGCCAGCCTAGACCAGGGCGGTGACACTGAAGCTTTCTTT
J: TRBJ1-2; V: TRBV5-1; D: TRBD1; size: .; CDR3: CASSSSWTGAAPEGGYTF; DNA: TGCGCCAGCAGCTCATCATGGACAGGGGCCGCGCCGGAAGGGGGCTACACCTTC
J: TRBJ2-1; V: TRBV30; D: .; size: .; CDR3: CAWCRGYEQFF; DNA: TGTGCCTGGTGCAGGGGCTATGAGCAGTTCTTC
J: TRBJ2-5; V: TRBV10-3; D: .; size: .; CDR3: CAISEASYRAKTQYF; DNA: TGTGCCATCAGTGAGGCAAGCTACAGGGCTAAGACCCAGTACTTC
J: TRBJ2-6; V: TRBV5-4; D: TRBD1; size: .; CDR3: CASSLQGAAGANVLTF; DNA: TGTGCCAGCAGCTTACAGGGGGCGGCTGGGGCCAACGTCCTGACTTTC
J: TRBJ1-4; V: TRBV6-5; D: .; size: .; CDR3: CASSYSVGATNEKLFF; DNA: TGTGCCAGCAGTTACTCGGTGGGGGCCACTAATGAAAAACTGTTTTTT